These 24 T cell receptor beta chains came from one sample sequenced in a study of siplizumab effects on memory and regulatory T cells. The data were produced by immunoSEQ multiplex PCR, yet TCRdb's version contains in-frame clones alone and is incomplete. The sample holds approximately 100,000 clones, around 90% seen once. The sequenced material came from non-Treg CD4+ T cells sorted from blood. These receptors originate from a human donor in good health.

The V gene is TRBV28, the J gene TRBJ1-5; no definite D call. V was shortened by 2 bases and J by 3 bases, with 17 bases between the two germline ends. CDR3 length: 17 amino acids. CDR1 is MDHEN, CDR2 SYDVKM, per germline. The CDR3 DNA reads TGTGCCAGCAGTTTAATTCCCGGACTTATTAACAATCAGCCCCAGCATTTT. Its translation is CASSLIPGLINNQPQHF.

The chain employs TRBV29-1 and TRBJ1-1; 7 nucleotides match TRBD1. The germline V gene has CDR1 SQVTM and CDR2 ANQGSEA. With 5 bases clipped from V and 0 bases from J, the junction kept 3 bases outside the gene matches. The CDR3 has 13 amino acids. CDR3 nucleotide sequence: TGCAGCGTTTGGACAGGCCTGAACACTGAAGCTTTCTTT. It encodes CSVWTGLNTEAFF.

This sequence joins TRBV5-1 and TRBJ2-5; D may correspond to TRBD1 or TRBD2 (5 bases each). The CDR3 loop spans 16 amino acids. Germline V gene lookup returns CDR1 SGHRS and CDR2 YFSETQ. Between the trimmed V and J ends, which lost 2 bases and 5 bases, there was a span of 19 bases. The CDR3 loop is CASSLRGASSGETQYF. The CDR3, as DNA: TGCGCCAGCAGCTTAAGAGGGGCTTCCTCGGGGGAGACCCAGTACTTC.

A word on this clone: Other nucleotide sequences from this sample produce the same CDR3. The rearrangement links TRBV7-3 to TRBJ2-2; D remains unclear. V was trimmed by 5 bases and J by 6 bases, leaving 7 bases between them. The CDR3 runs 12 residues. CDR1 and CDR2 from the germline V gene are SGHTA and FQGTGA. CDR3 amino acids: CASSPPAGELFF. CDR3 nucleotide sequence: TGTGCCAGCAGCCCTCCTGCCGGGGAGCTGTTTTTT.

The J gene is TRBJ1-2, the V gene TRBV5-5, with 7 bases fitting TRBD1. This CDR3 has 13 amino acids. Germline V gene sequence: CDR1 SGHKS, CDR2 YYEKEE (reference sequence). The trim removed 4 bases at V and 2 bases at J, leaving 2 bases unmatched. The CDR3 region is CASSVGQNYGYTF. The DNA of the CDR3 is TGTGCCAGCAGCGTGGGACAGAACTATGGCTACACCTTC.

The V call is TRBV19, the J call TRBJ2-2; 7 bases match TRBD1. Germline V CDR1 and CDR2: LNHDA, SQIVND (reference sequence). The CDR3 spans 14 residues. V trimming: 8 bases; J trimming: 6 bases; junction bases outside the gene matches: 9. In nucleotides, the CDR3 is TGTGCCAGTCGCGCCAGGGGGAAGGCCGGGGAGCTGTTTTTT. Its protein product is CASRARGKAGELFF.

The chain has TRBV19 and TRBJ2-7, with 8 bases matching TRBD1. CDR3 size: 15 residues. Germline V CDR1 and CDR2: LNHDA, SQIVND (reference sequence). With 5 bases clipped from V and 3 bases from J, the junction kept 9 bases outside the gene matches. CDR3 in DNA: TGTGCCAGTAGTCCACAGGGGACAGGAATCTACGAGCAGTACTTC. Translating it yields CASSPQGTGIYEQYF.

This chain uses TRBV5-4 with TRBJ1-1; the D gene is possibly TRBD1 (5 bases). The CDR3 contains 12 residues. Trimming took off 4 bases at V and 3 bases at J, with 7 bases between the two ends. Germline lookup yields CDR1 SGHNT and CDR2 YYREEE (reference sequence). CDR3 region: CASSRDHTEAFF. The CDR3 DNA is TGTGCCAGCAGCCGGGACCACACTGAAGCTTTCTTT.

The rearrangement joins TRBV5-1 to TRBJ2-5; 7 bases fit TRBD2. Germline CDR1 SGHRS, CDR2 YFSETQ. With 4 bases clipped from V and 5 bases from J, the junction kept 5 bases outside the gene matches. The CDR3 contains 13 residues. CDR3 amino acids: CASSGRDYETQYF. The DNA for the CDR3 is TGCGCCAGCAGCGGACGGGACTACGAGACCCAGTACTTC. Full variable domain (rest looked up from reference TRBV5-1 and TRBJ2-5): KAGVTQTPRYLIKTRGQQVTLSCSPISGHRSVSWYQQTPGQGLQFLFEYFSETQRNKGNFPGRFSGRQFSNSRSEMNVSTLELGDSALYLCASSGRDYETQYFGPGTRLLVL.

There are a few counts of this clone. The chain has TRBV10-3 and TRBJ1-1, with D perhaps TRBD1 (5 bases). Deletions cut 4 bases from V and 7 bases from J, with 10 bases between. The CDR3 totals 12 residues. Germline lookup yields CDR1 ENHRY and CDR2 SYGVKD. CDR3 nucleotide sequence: TGTGCCATCAGTGCAGGGAGAATTGAAGCTTTCTTT. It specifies CAISAGRIEAFF.

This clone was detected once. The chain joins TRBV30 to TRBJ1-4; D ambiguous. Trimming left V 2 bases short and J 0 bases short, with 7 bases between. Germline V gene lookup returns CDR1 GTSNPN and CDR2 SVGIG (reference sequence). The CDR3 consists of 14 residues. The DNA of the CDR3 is TGTGCCTGGAGTCCCCAGACAACTAATGAAAAACTGTTTTTT. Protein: CAWSPQTTNEKLFF.

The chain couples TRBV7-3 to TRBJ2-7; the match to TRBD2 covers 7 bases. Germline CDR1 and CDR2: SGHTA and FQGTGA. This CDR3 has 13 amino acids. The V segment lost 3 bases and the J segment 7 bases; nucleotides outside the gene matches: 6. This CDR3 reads CASSFSREKEQYF. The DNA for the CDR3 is TGTGCCAGCAGCTTCTCGCGGGAGAAAGAGCAGTACTTC.

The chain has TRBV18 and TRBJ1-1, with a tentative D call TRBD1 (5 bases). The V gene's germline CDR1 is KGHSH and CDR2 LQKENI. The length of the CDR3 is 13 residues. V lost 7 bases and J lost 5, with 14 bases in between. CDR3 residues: CASFRARGTEAFF. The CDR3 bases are TGTGCCAGCTTTAGGGCCCGGGGGACTGAAGCTTTCTTT.

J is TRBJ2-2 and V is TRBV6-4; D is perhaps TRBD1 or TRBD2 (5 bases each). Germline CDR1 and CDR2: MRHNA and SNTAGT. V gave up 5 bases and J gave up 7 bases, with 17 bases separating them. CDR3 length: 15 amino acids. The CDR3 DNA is TGTGCCAGCAGTATACCGGGACCCCATCTCGGGGAGCTGTTTTTT. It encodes CASSIPGPHLGELFF.

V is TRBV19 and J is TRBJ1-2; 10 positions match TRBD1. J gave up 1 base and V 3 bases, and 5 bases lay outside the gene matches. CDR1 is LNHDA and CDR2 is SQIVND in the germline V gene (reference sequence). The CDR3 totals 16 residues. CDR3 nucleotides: TGTGCCAGTAGTATGCGGGGACAGGGGAGTAACTATGGCTACACCTTC. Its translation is CASSMRGQGSNYGYTF.

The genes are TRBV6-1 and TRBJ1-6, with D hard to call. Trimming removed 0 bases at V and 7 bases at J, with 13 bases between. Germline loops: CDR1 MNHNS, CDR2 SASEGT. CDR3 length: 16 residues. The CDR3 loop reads CASSEAGTVTNSPLHF. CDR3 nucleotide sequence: TGTGCCAGCAGTGAAGCTGGAACAGTAACCAATTCACCCCTCCACTTT.

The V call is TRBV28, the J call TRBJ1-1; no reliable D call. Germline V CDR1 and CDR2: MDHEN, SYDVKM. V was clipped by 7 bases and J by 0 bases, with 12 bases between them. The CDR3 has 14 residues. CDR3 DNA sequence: TGTGCCAGCAACCCCCGGGGTATGAACACTGAAGCTTTCTTT. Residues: CASNPRGMNTEAFF.

The CDR3 sequence: CASSFAASTDTQYF. The CDR3 DNA follows: TGTGCCAGCAGCTTCGCCGCCAGCACAGATACGCAGTATTTT. The gene calls are TRBV11-3 and TRBJ2-3, with no clear D. Germline CDR1 is SGHNT and CDR2 is YENEEA. The CDR3 loop spans 14 amino acids. The V and J ends lost 3 bases and 0 bases respectively, with 7 bases between them.

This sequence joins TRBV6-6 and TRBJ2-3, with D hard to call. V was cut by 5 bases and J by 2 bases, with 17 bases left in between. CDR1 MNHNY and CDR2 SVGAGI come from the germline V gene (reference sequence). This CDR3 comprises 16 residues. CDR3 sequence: CASSMTPVENTDTQYF. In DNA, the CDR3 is TGTGCCAGCAGTATGACCCCTGTAGAAAACACAGATACGCAGTATTTT.

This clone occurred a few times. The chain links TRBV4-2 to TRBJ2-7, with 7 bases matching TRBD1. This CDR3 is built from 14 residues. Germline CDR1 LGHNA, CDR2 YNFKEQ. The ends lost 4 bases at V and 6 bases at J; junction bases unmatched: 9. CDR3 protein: CASSRLNGDSEQYF. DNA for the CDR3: TGTGCCAGCAGCCGCCTGAATGGGGACAGCGAGCAGTACTTC.

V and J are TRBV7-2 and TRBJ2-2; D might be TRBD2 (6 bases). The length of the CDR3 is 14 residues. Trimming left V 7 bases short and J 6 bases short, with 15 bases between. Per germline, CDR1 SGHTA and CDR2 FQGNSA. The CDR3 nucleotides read TGTGCCAGCACACTGTTTAGCGGAGCCGGGGAGCTGTTTTTT. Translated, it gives CASTLFSGAGELFF.

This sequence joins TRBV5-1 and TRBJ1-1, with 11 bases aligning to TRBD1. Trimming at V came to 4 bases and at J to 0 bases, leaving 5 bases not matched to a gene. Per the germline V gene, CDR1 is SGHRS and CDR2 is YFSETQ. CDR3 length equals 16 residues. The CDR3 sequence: CASSIRTGGLNTEAFF. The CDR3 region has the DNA TGCGCCAGCAGCATAAGGACAGGGGGCTTGAACACTGAAGCTTTCTTT. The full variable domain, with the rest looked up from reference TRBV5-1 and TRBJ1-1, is KAGVTQTPRYLIKTRGQQVTLSCSPISGHRSVSWYQQTPGQGLQFLFEYFSETQRNKGNFPGRFSGRQFSNSRSEMNVSTLELGDSALYLCASSIRTGGLNTEAFFGQGTRLTVV.

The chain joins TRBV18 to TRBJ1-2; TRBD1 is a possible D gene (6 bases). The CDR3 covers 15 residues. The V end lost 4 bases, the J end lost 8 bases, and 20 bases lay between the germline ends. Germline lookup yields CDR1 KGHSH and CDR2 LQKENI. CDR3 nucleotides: TGTGCCAGCTCACTTAACCGGGACATCGGCGGCGGCTACACCTTC. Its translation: CASSLNRDIGGGYTF.

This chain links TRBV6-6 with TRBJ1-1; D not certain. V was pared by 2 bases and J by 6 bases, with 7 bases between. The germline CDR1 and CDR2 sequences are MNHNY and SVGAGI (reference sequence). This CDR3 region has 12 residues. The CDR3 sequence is CASSYDGAEAFF. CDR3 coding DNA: TGTGCCAGCAGTTACGACGGGGCTGAAGCTTTCTTT.